The rows below give T cell receptor beta chains drawn from one sample of a study of blood T cell repertoires in COVID-19. TCRdb's copy holds only in-frame clones and misses some; the assay was immunoSEQ multiplex PCR. The sample lists about 270,000 clones, more than 90% occurring once. Material: peripheral blood. All receptors derive from a person aged 18 to 35 with COVID-19, enrolled during active disease. Both conserved end residues are part of each CDR3. The D gene is left open where the match is weak. Not all rows give a size; the values are once, few, many and, for expanded clones, a class.

D gene	V gene	J gene	clone size	CDR3 DNA	CDR3 protein
TRBD1	TRBV2	TRBJ1-1	-	TGTGCCAGCAGTTTCACAGGGGCGAACACTGAAGCTTTCTTT	CASSFTGANTEAFF
TRBD2	TRBV6-1	TRBJ2-7	-	TGTGCCAGCAGTGCGCCCCCGGGACTAGCGGGAGGGAGCGAGCAGTACTTC	CASSAPPGLAGGSEQYF
-	TRBV7-2	TRBJ2-2	-	TGTGCCAGCAGCTGGATGGGGGGCACCGGGGAGCTGTTTTTT	CASSWMGGTGELFF
TRBD2	TRBV7-9	TRBJ2-1	once	TGTGCCAGCAGCTGGACTAGCGGGAGGGTTAATGAGCAGTTCTTC	CASSWTSGRVNEQFF
-	TRBV5-8	TRBJ1-5	-	TGTGCCAGCAGCTCAACCACAGGTAGCAATCAGCCCCAGCATTTT	CASSSTTGSNQPQHF
TRBD2	TRBV7-9	TRBJ2-7	-	TGTGCCAGCAGCCCAAGTGGTCTAGCGGGAGTCTCCGGCTCCTACGAGCAGTACTTC	CASSPSGLAGVSGSYEQYF
TRBD1	TRBV7-2	TRBJ2-1	-	TGTGCCAGCAGCCCACAGGGGTATGAGCAGTTCTTC	CASSPQGYEQFF
TRBD1	TRBV11-3	TRBJ2-7	once	TGTGCCAGCAGCTACAAGGGACAGCCGGACGCAACCTACGAGCAGTACTTC	CASSYKGQPDATYEQYF
-	TRBV4-2	TRBJ2-2	-	TGTGCCAGCAGCCAAGGGGGGACAACTGAGCTGTTTTTT	CASSQGGTTELFF
-	TRBV24-1	TRBJ2-2	-	TGTGCCACCAGTGATTTACCAGGCCTGAACACCGGGGAGCTGTTTTTT	CATSDLPGLNTGELFF
-	TRBV7-8	TRBJ2-2	once	TGTGCCAGCAGCCCATCGGGGTCTAACACCGGGGAGCTGTTTTTT	CASSPSGSNTGELFF
-	TRBV29-1	TRBJ1-2	-	TGCAGCTCTAGCCCCGGGGGTCGGGGTGGCTACACCTTC	CSSSPGGRGGYTF
TRBD1	TRBV15	TRBJ1-5	-	TGTGCCACCAGCTACAGGGGGCTCGGTCAGCCCCAGCATTTT	CATSYRGLGQPQHF
TRBD1	TRBV6-6	TRBJ2-1	-	TGTGCCAGCAGCAGGGGACAGGCCCAGACTAGTCTGCAGTTCTTC	CASSRGQAQTSLQFF
-	TRBV7-2	TRBJ2-7	-	TGTGCCAGCAGCTTAGCGCAGGGTTGGTACTACGAGCAGTACTTC	CASSLAQGWYYEQYF